The rows below give T cell receptor beta chains drawn from one sample of a study of response to subunit inactivated influenza vaccine. TCRdb used MiXCR to reprocess the RT-PCR reads, holding one entry per CDR3 protein. The sample lists 600,000 to 850,000 distinct CDR3 sequences; 13% to 15% were seen once. Specimen: PBMCs from blood, collected approximately 15 days before vaccination. The receptors were gathered from a man in his fifties or sixties who received an inactivated influenza vaccine. CDR3s include the opening cysteine and the closing phenylalanine or tryptophan. D genes are given only for firm matches. Not all rows give a size; the values are once, few, many and, for expanded clones, a class.

d_gene,v_gene,abundance,j_gene,CDR3nt,CDR3aa
TRBD2,TRBV20-1,few,TRBJ2-1,TGCAGTGCTGGAATCATAGCGGGGGGCAATAATGAGCAGTTCTTC,CSAGIIAGGNNEQFF
.,TRBV7-2,few,TRBJ1-1,TGTGCCAGCAACAGTCAGGCAACACCTGAAGCTTTCTTT,CASNSQATPEAFF
.,TRBV25-1,many,TRBJ2-7,TGTGCCACTACGGGACACTTCTACGAGCAGTACTTC,CATTGHFYEQYF
TRBD2,TRBV25-1,.,TRBJ2-7,TGTGCCAGCAGTGAGGCCAGCGGGGTGCCCTACGAGCAGTACTTC,CASSEASGVPYEQYF
TRBD2,TRBV12-3/TRBV12-4,.,TRBJ2-3,TGTGCCAGCAGTTTAGCGTCCCTAGCGGGGGAACCAGATACGCAGTATTTT,CASSLASLAGEPDTQYF
.,TRBV12-3/TRBV12-4,few,TRBJ2-5,TGTGCCAGCAGGTTCGGGGGTCGGGAGACCCAGTACTTC,CASRFGGRETQYF
.,TRBV6-2/TRBV6-3,once,TRBJ1-3,TGTGCCAGCAGATCCATTACGATGAGCTCTGGAAACACCATATATTTT,CASRSITMSSGNTIYF
TRBD1,TRBV12-3/TRBV12-4,few,TRBJ2-5,TGTGCCAGCAACATGGGGACAGGGGGTAGGACCCAGTACTTC,CASNMGTGGRTQYF
.,TRBV15,few,TRBJ1-1,TGTGCCACCAGCAGAGCACCCCAAAGCAACACTGAAGCTTTCTTT,CATSRAPQSNTEAFF
TRBD1,TRBV5-6,many,TRBJ1-5,TGTGCCAGCAGCTTGGGTGTCCAGGGGGGGCCCCAGCATTTT,CASSLGVQGGPQHF
TRBD1,TRBV28,.,TRBJ2-1,TGTGCCAGCAGTCTTTCGCAGGGGGCCAGGAGGAATGAGCAGTTCTTC,CASSLSQGARRNEQFF
.,TRBV30,few,TRBJ2-2,TGTGCCTGGAGGGTGACTCAAACCGGGGAGCTGTTTTTT,CAWRVTQTGELFF
.,TRBV7-2,.,TRBJ2-1,TGTGCCAGCAGCCCGACAGTCCTCTCCTACAATGAGCAGTTCTTC,CASSPTVLSYNEQFF
TRBD1,TRBV12-3/TRBV12-4,.,TRBJ2-5,TGTGCCAGCGTACGGGACAGGGCCAACCAAGAGACCCAGTACTTC,CASVRDRANQETQYF
.,TRBV27,.,TRBJ1-5,TGTGCCAGCAGTCCGAGACCCGGCAATCAGCCCCAGCATTTT,CASSPRPGNQPQHF
.,TRBV5-1,.,TRBJ1-6,TGCGCCAGCAGCTTGGCAGGGGAGCCAAGGTCACCCCTCCACTTT,CASSLAGEPRSPLHF
TRBD1,TRBV10-3,many,TRBJ2-7,TGTGCCATCAGTGACCCGCCCGGGACAGGTCCCTACGAGCAGTACTTC,CAISDPPGTGPYEQYF
.,TRBV29-1,few,TRBJ2-7,TGCAGCGTTGGCCCGCGACGGGCAGACGAGCAGTACTTC,CSVGPRRADEQYF
TRBD2,TRBV4-2,.,TRBJ2-3,TGTGCCAGCAGCCCGAGACTAGCGGGAGAGCACACAGATACGCAGTATTTT,CASSPRLAGEHTDTQYF
TRBD2,TRBV5-1,few,TRBJ2-1,TGCGCCAGCAGCTTGGTCCCGGGGACTATTCGACCTTACAATGAGCAGTTCTTC,CASSLVPGTIRPYNEQFF
.,TRBV7-2,many,TRBJ2-1,TGTGCCAGCAGCTTAGCCGGGGGTTGGGCTGGCAATGAGCAGTTCTTC,CASSLAGGWAGNEQFF
TRBD2,TRBV30,.,TRBJ2-4,TGTGCCTGGAGTCAAGCGGGGGCCAAAAACATTCAGTACTTC,CAWSQAGAKNIQYF
TRBD2,TRBV28,many,TRBJ2-1,TGTGCCAGCAGTCCTTATTCGGGGCATAGCGGGAGGTATGAGCAGTTCTTC,CASSPYSGHSGRYEQFF
TRBD1,TRBV28,.,TRBJ2-7,TGTGCCAGCAAACCGACAGGGGGTGGATACGAGCAGTACTTC,CASKPTGGGYEQYF
.,TRBV12-3/TRBV12-4,.,TRBJ2-5,TGTGCCAGCAGTTTAGCCCCCTCGGTAGAGACCCAGTACTTC,CASSLAPSVETQYF
.,TRBV20-1,.,TRBJ1-2,TGCAGTGCTAGGGAAATAAACCGGGACAAGTCCTACACCTTC,CSAREINRDKSYTF
.,TRBV29-1,.,TRBJ2-5,TGCAGCGTTGAACAAGGGGATCAAGAGACCCAGTACTTC,CSVEQGDQETQYF
TRBD2,TRBV20-1,.,TRBJ2-1,TGCAGTGCCCAGGGACTAGCGGGAGATGAGCAGTTCTTC,CSAQGLAGDEQFF
TRBD1,TRBV2,.,TRBJ2-7,TGTGCCAGCACCATGGACAGGGGGGCGGGGGAGCAGTACTTC,CASTMDRGAGEQYF
TRBD1,TRBV9,many,TRBJ1-6,TGTGCCAGCAGCGCGACAGGGATGAACAATTCACCCCTCCACTTT,CASSATGMNNSPLHF
.,TRBV20-1,.,TRBJ1-6,TGCAGTGCGCCTTTGGGCAGCTCACCCCTCCACTTT,CSAPLGSSPLHF
.,TRBV20-1,many,TRBJ2-7,TGCAGTGCTATCGAACTTGGTGACGAGCAGTACTTC,CSAIELGDEQYF
TRBD2,TRBV20-1,.,TRBJ2-7,TGCAGTGCTAGGACTAGCGGGGGGCCCAGGGACGAGCAGTACTTC,CSARTSGGPRDEQYF
.,TRBV12-5,.,TRBJ1-1,TGTGCTAGTGGTTTGCTAGGTGTGAACACTGAAGCTTTCTTT,CASGLLGVNTEAFF
.,TRBV4-2,.,TRBJ2-4,TGTGCCAGCAGCCAGGACCCTATCTCTGGTATCAAAAACATTCAGTACTTC,CASSQDPISGIKNIQYF
TRBD1,TRBV29-1,few,TRBJ1-1,TGCAGCGGTGGACAGGGAGGATACACTGAAGCTTTCTTT,CSGGQGGYTEAFF
.,TRBV4-1,many,TRBJ1-2,TGCGCCAGCAGCCAAGGGACAAACAGGGACGGCGGCTACACCTTC,CASSQGTNRDGGYTF
.,TRBV28,few,TRBJ2-1,TGTGCCAGCAGTTTCGGCAGAGCCAATGAGCAGTTCTTC,CASSFGRANEQFF
.,TRBV12-3/TRBV12-4,few,TRBJ1-1,TGTGCCAGCAGTTTAGGATGGGTCAATGAAGCTTTCTTT,CASSLGWVNEAFF